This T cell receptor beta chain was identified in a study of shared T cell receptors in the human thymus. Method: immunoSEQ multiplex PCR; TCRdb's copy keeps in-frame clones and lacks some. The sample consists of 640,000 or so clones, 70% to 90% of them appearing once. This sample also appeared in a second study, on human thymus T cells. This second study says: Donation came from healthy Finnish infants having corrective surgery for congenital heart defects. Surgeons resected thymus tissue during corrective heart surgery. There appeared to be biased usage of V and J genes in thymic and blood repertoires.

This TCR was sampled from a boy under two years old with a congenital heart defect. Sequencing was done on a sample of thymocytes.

CDR3 nucleotide sequence: TGTGCCAGCAGCTTGGCCGAGGGACAGGGGGAGACCCAGTACTTC. Translated: CASSLAEGQGETQYF. This chain links TRBV5-4 with TRBJ2-5; 10 bases are a match to TRBD1. V shed 0 bases, J shed 5 bases, and the junction held 4 bases outside the gene matches. The CDR3 sequence is 15 residues long. Germline V gene sequence: CDR1 SGHNT, CDR2 YYREEE (reference sequence). The entire variable domain, with the rest obtained from reference TRBV5-4 and TRBJ2-5, is as follows: ETGVTQSPTHLIKTRGQQVTLRCSSQSGHNTVSWYQQALGQGPQFIFQYYREEENGRGNFPPRFSGLQFPNYSSELNVNALELDDSALYLCASSLAEGQGETQYFGPGTRLLVL.